This T cell receptor beta chain was documented in a study of blood T cell repertoires in COVID-19. Study overall: Sites across the United States, Italy and Spain contributed samples from acute and convalescent COVID-19. T cells, B-cell-depleted T cells, or PBMCs supplied cDNA or gDNA.

This clone ranks as medium-sized. Clones were sequenced by immunoSEQ multiplex PCR, and TCRdb holds only the in-frame ones, with some missing. Altogether fewer than 110,000 clones are present, about 85% being singletons, with the ten largest covering around 3.1%. The V gene's germline CDR1 is MDHEN and CDR2 SYDVKM. The CDR3 has 14 amino acids. V gave up 6 bases and J gave up 7 bases, with 16 bases separating them. V gene TRBV28 combines with J gene TRBJ1-5; the D is unclear. Sample: peripheral blood. The source of this sequence is a man aged 45-60 years in a cohort sampled during active COVID-19. In DNA form, the CDR3 reads TGTGCCAGCAGCCGCGCCCCGGGAAACCAGCCCCAGCATTTT. It specifies CASSRAPGNQPQHF.